This note documents a single T cell receptor beta chain sequence. Antigen unknown. The donors belonged to the roughly 110-subject validation cohort, separate from the roughly 670-subject first cohort. Assay used: immunoSEQ multiplex PCR; TCRdb lists only in-frame clones, some missing. Among tens of thousands of clones listed, just over 90% were seen once. This entry belongs to a study of cytomegalovirus exposure and HLA in healthy donors. Study-wide results and caveats: As was reported, the classifier diagnosed cytomegalovirus status with high specificity and sensitivity. Most TCR sequences were rare, but some public TCRs occurred in many donors.

Germline assignment: CDR1 SGHRS and CDR2 YFSETQ. The CDR3 has 16 amino acids. V was clipped by 6 bases and J by 3 bases, with 20 bases between them. The V call is TRBV5-1, the J call TRBJ2-3; tentative D call: TRBD2 (5 bases). The receptor was derived from a man younger than 45 in good health and CMV-seronegative. The source material was PBMCs. CDR3 bases: TGCGCCAGCACCCACATCGGGGAGCCGGGGACAGATACGCAGTATTTT. It is translated as CASTHIGEPGTDTQYF.